This TCR beta chain was obtained from a study of CD8 T cells in Susac syndrome. Across the study: Blood was drawn from patients with Susac syndrome. At that point, they were therapy-naive, on corticosteroids, or on intravenous immunoglobulin alone. General study results and limits: The CD4+ T cell repertoires in Susac syndrome did not show any clonal expansion.

Points on this clonotype: Its antigen is still unknown.

The germline V gene encodes CDR1 SNHLY and CDR2 FYNNEI. Trimming took off 6 bases at V and 1 base at J, with 13 bases between the two ends. This CDR3 contains 15 residues. RNA in amounts of roughly 0.5 to 1 ug was reverse transcribed with random hexamers. An immunoSEQ multiplex PCR amplified TCR beta CDR3 over 54 Vbeta and 13 Jbeta. MiXCR was run by TCRdb on the immunoSEQ multiplex PCR reads, yielding one entry per CDR3 protein. The sample yields 140,000 or so distinct CDR3 sequences, more than 90% seen once. In contrast to the negatively isolated CD8+ and CD4+ T cells, TEMRA cells were FACS-enriched.

Specimen: CD4+ T cells from PBMCs. The chain is built from TRBV2 and TRBJ2-1, with unresolved D. This TCR derives from a human donor with Susac syndrome. The CDR3 spells CASRARRPSYNEQFF. In nucleotides, the CDR3 is TGTGCCAGCAGAGCCCGACGCCCATCCTACAATGAGCAGTTCTTC.